The T cell receptor (beta chain) described here comes from a study of identical twins. With template switching, a universal primer site was added, and the cDNA carried unique molecular identifiers. TCRdb used MiXCR to reprocess the 5' RACE reads, holding one entry per CDR3 protein. The sample contains approximately 890,000 distinct CDR3 sequences, roughly 12% of which appear only once. The CDR3 totals 16 residues. V lost 4 bases and J 0 bases, leaving 13 bases between the germline ends. Germline V gene lookup returns CDR1 MDHEN and CDR2 SYDVKM. In this sample, this clonotype turned up many times. These data are also associated with another study on yellow fever vaccine responses in identical twins.

Sequences were obtained from PBMCs. This TCR derives from a woman aged 18 to 35 in good health. This sequence joins TRBV28 and TRBJ2-4; D call uncertain. CDR3 bases: TGTGCCAGCAGTTATAAGGGCAGGCTAGCCAAAAACATTCAGTACTTC. It translates to CASSYKGRLAKNIQYF.